This record covers a single TCR beta chain. The sample belongs to a study of blood T cell repertoires in COVID-19. Germline V gene sequence: CDR1 LNHDA, CDR2 SQIVND (reference sequence). The CDR3 covers 16 residues. The ends lost 1 base at V and 3 bases at J; junction bases unmatched: 6. Sequencing used immunoSEQ multiplex PCR; TCRdb keeps in-frame clones, though not all of them. The table has some 150,000 clones, roughly 84% seen once; the top ten hold about 7.2%. The rearrangement joins TRBV19 to TRBJ1-5; TRBD1 matches 7 bases. Specimen: peripheral blood. This receptor was taken from a woman aged 45-65 years in a cohort sampled during active or convalescent COVID-19. Written as DNA, the CDR3 is TGTGCCAGTAGTATAGCGCCAGGGGGTAACAATCAGCCCCAGCATTTT. It translates to CASSIAPGGNNQPQHF. The complete variable domain, with remaining parts taken from reference TRBV19 and TRBJ1-5, reads DGGITQSPKYLFRKEGQNVTLSCEQNLNHDAMYWYRQDPGQGLRLIYYSQIVNDFQKGDIAEGYSVSREKKESFPLTVTSAQKNPTAFYLCASSIAPGGNNQPQHFGDGTRLSIL.